This record covers a single T cell receptor (beta chain). Antigen unknown. Produced via immunoSEQ multiplex PCR; TCRdb's table is partial and in-frame only. The sample comprises approximately 420,000 clones, approximately 87% of which are singletons, and about 3.6% rests with the top ten. The entry originates in a study of Ad26.COV2.S vaccination and SARS-CoV-2 variants. About the study: Once, or twice with 56 days between doses, Ad26.COV2.S was given intramuscularly.

Noted treatment: over 15 received Ad26.COV2.S at low or high dose, single or two shots; roughly five received placebo; per-sample allocation not given. It was on day 63 after the first vaccine or placebo injection that samples were taken. J gave up 5 bases and V 1 base, and 7 bases lay outside the gene matches. Germline V gene sequence: CDR1 GTSNPN, CDR2 SVGIG (reference sequence). CDR3 length equals 14 residues. Study-level points and caveats: Reported post-vaccination CD8+ and CD4+ T cell responses to spike showed substantial breadth.

The sequence derives from a person between 18 and 65 years old who received the Ad26.COV2.S COVID-19 vaccine or a placebo. The V and J genes are TRBV30 and TRBJ2-7; 8 positions agree with TRBD1. The specimen comprised peripheral blood, sampled in a trial of Ad26.COV2.S vaccine versus placebo. This CDR3 reads CAWSGRQGRHEQYF. The DNA of the CDR3 is TGTGCCTGGAGTGGGAGACAGGGGCGCCACGAGCAGTACTTC.